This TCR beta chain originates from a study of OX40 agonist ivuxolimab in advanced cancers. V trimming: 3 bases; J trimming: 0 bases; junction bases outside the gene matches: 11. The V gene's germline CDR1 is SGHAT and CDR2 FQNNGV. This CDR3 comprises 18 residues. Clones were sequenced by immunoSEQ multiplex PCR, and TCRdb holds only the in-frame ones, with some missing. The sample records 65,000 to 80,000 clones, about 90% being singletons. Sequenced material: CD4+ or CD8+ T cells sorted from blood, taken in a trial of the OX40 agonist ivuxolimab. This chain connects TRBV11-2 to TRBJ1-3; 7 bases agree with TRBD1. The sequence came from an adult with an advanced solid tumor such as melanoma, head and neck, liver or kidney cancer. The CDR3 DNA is TGTGCCAGCAGCTTTGGTGGTTTTTGGGACAGCTCTGGAAACACCATATATTTT. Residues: CASSFGGFWDSSGNTIYF.